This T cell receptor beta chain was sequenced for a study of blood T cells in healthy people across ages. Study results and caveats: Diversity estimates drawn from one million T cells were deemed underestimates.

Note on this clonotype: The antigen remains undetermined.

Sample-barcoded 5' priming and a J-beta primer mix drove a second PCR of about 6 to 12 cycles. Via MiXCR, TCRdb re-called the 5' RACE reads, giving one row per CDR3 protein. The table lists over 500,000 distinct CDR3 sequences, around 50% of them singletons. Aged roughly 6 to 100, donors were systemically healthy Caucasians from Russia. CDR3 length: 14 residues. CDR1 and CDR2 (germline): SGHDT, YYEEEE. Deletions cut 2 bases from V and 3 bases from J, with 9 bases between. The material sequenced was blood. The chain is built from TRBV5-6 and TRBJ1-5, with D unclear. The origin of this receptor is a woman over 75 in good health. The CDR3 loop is CASSFWGNNQPQHF. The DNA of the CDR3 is TGTGCCAGCAGCTTCTGGGGTAACAATCAGCCCCAGCATTTT.